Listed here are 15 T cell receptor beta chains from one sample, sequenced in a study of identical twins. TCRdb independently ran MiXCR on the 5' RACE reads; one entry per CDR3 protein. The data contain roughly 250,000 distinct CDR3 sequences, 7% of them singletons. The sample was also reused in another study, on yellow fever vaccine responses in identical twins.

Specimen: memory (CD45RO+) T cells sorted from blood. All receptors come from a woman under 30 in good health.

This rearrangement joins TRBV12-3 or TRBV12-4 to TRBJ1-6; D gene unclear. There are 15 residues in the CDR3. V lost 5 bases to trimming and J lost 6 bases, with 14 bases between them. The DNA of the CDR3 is TGTGCCAGCAGTCCGGCAGGTGTCTTTAATTCACCCCTCCACTTT. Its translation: CASSPAGVFNSPLHF.

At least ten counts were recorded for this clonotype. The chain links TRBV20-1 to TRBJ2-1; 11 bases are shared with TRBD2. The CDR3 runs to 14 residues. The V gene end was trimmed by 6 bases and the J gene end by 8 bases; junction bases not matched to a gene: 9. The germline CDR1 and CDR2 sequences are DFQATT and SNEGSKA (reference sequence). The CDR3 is CSATLAGDIDEQFF. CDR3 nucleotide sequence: TGCAGTGCAACACTAGCGGGAGATATCGATGAGCAGTTCTTC.

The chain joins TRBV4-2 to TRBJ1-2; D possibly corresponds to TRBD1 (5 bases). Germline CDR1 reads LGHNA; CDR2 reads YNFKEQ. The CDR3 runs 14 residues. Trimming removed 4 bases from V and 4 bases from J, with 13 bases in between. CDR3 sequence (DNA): TGTGCCAGCAGCCTATCGACAGACCTCTATGGCTACACCTTC. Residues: CASSLSTDLYGYTF.

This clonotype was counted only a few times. The CDR3 sequence: CASSVNGQGVDRTYNEQFF. The CDR3 DNA sequence: TGTGCCAGCAGCGTAAATGGACAAGGGGTTGACAGAACCTACAATGAGCAGTTCTTC. V gene TRBV9 combines with J gene TRBJ2-1; D may be TRBD1 (5 bases). The germline V gene has CDR1 SGDLS and CDR2 YYNGEE. With 1 base removed from V and 2 bases from J, the gap between germline ends came to 22 bases. The CDR3 contains 19 residues.

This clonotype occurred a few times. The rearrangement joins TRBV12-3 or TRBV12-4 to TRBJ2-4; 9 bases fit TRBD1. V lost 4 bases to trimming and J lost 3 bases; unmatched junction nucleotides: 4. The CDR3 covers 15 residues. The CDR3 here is CASSSPDRGKNIQYF. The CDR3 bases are TGTGCCAGCAGTTCTCCGGACAGGGGCAAAAACATTCAGTACTTC.

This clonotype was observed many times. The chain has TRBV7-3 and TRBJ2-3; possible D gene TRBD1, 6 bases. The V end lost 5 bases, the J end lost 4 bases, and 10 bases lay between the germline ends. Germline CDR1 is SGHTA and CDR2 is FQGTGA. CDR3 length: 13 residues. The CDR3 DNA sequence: TGTGCCAGCAGCCCAGGGGTGTCAGATACGCAGTATTTT. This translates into CASSPGVSDTQYF.

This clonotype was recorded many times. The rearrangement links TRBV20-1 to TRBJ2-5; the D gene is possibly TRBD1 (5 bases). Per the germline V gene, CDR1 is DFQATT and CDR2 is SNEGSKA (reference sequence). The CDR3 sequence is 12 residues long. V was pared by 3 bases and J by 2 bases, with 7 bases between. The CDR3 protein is CSASRQQETQYF. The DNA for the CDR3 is TGCAGTGCTAGTAGACAGCAAGAGACCCAGTACTTC.

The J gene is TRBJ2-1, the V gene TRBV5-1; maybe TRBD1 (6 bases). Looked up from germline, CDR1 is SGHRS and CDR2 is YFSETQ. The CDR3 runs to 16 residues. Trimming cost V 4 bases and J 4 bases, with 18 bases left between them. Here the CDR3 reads CASSISDSLTYNEQFF. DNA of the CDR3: TGCGCCAGCAGCATCTCGGACAGTTTGACTTACAATGAGCAGTTCTTC. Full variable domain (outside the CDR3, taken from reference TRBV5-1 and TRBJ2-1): KAGVTQTPRYLIKTRGQQVTLSCSPISGHRSVSWYQQTPGQGLQFLFEYFSETQRNKGNFPGRFSGRQFSNSRSEMNVSTLELGDSALYLCASSISDSLTYNEQFFGPGTRLTVL.

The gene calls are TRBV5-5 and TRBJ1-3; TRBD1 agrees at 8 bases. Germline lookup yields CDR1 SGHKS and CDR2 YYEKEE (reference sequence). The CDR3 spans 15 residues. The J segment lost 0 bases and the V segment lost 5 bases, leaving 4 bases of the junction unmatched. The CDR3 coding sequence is TGTGCCAGCAGTTTGACAGGGGCCTCTGGAAACACCATATATTTT. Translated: CASSLTGASGNTIYF.

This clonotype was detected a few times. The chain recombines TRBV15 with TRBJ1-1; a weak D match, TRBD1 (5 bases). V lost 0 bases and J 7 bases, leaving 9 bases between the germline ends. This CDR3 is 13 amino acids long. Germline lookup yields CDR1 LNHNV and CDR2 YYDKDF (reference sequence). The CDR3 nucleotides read TGTGCCACCAGCAGAGATCGACAGTTTGAAGCTTTCTTT. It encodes CATSRDRQFEAFF. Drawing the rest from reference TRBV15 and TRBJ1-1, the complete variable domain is DAMVIQNPRYQVTQFGKPVTLSCSQTLNHNVMYWYQQKSSQAPKLLFHYYDKDFNNEADTPDNFQSRRPNTSFCFLDIRSPGLGDTAMYLCATSRDRQFEAFFGQGTRLTVV.

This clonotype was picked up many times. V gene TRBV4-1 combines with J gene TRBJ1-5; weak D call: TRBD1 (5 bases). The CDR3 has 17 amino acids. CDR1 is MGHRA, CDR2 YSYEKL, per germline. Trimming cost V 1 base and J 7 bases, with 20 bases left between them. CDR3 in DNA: TGCGCCAGCAGCCAAGTGAATGTAGGATCCCGGGGGCAGCCCCAGCATTTT. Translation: CASSQVNVGSRGQPQHF.

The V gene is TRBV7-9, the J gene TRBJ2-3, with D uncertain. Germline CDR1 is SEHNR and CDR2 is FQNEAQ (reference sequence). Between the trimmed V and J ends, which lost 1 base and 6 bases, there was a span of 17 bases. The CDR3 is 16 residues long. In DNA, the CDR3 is TGTGCCAGCAGCTTAGGTTCCAACGTTTTGACTGATACGCAGTATTTT. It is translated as CASSLGSNVLTDTQYF.

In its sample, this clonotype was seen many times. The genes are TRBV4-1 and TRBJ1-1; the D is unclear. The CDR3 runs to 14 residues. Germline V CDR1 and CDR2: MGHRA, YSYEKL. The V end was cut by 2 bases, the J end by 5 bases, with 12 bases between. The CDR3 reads CASSQPLLSTEAFF. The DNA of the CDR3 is TGCGCCAGCAGCCAACCACTCTTGAGTACTGAAGCTTTCTTT.

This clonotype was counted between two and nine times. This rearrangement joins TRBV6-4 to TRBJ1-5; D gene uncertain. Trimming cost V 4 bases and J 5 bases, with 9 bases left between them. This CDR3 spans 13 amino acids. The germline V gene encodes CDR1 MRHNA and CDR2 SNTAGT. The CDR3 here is CASSGNGDQPQHF. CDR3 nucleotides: TGTGCCAGCAGTGGAAATGGGGATCAGCCCCAGCATTTT.

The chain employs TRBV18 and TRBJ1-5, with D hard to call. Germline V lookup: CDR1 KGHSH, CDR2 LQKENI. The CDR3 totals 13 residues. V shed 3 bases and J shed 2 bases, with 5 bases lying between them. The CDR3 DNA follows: TGTGCCAGCTCACCGGGCCGCAATCAGCCCCAGCATTTT. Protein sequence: CASSPGRNQPQHF.